A selection of T cell receptor beta chains follows, all from one sample in a study of T cells in Graves' hyperthyroidism and ophthalmopathy. TCRdb re-called the multiplex PCR reads through MiXCR, storing one row per CDR3 protein. The sample records some 300,000 distinct CDR3 sequences, roughly 17% being singletons. The sequenced material came from blood. The receptors were gathered from a young man with Graves' hyperthyroidism. The CDR3 runs from the conserved cysteine through the conserved F or W. The D gene is left open where the match is weak. Size is stated for part of the rows, as once, few or many counts, or as a class when the clone is expanded.

TRBJ2-5 | TRBV24-1 | NA | NA | TGTGCCACCAGTGATTCGCGGGCCTCGGGGGAGACCCAGTACTTC | CATSDSRASGETQYF
TRBJ1-4 | TRBV4-1 | few | NA | TGCGCCAGCAGCCAAATAAGACTGATTTTTCGGCACGAAAAACTGTTTTTT | CASSQIRLIFRHEKLFF
TRBJ2-7 | TRBV12-3/TRBV12-4 | NA | TRBD1 | TGTGCCAGCAAATCCGGACAGGGCCCCTACGAGCAGTACTTC | CASKSGQGPYEQYF
TRBJ2-2 | TRBV11-2 | many | NA | TGTGCCAGCAGCCCCCGATCGAACACCGGGGAGCTGTTTTTT | CASSPRSNTGELFF
TRBJ2-1 | TRBV6-1 | many | TRBD2 | TGTGCCAGCAGTTTAGCGGGAGGGAACAGTGAGCAGTTCTTC | CASSLAGGNSEQFF
TRBJ2-7 | TRBV12-3/TRBV12-4 | many | NA | TGTGCCAGCAGTTCCGGGGAAACCTACGAGCAGTACTTC | CASSSGETYEQYF
TRBJ1-5 | TRBV2 | many | TRBD1 | TGTGCCAGCAGTCCTGACAGGGGGATTCAGCCCCAGCATTTT | CASSPDRGIQPQHF
TRBJ2-3 | TRBV7-7 | few | NA | TGTGCTAGCAGTCGTACCCAGTTAAGCCTAGATACGCAGTATTTT | CASSRTQLSLDTQYF
TRBJ2-1 | TRBV28 | many | TRBD1 | TGTGCCAGCAGCTTGAGTGGGACAGGGGACAATGAGCAGTTCTTC | CASSLSGTGDNEQFF
TRBJ1-4 | TRBV6-1 | many | TRBD1 | TGTGCCAGCAGTCGACCGACAGGGGGAGAAAAACTGTTTTTT | CASSRPTGGEKLFF
TRBJ2-7 | TRBV12-3/TRBV12-4 | few | NA | TGTGCCAGCAGTGCCACTCCGGACGGCTACGAGCAGTACTTC | CASSATPDGYEQYF
TRBJ1-1 | TRBV7-9 | many | NA | TGTGCCAGCAGCCCCTCGATAGTTTACACTGAAGCTTTCTTT | CASSPSIVYTEAFF
TRBJ2-5 | TRBV27 | NA | TRBD2 | TGTGCCAGCAGTCCGTCAGCGGGAGCGGGAGGGGAGACCCAGTACTTC | CASSPSAGAGGETQYF
TRBJ1-3 | TRBV6-1 | many | NA | TGTGCCAGCAGTCTGTCCAGGGGATCCGGAAACACCATATATTTT | CASSLSRGSGNTIYF
TRBJ2-1 | TRBV18 | many | NA | TGTGCCAGCTCACCGATCCGGATGAGCGGTGGCAACAATGAGCAGTTCTTC | CASSPIRMSGGNNEQFF
TRBJ2-1 | TRBV20-1 | NA | TRBD2 | TGCAGTGCTATCTTAGCGGGAGTGCCTTACAATGAGCAGTTCTTC | CSAILAGVPYNEQFF
TRBJ1-5 | TRBV10-3 | many | TRBD1 | TGTGCCATCAGTGAGTCGGCAGGGGGTAGGAATCAGCCCCAGCATTTT | CAISESAGGRNQPQHF
TRBJ2-1 | TRBV20-1 | NA | NA | TGCAGTGCTAGGGGTATCGGCCGCCCTGAGCAGTTCTTC | CSARGIGRPEQFF
TRBJ2-7 | TRBV28 | many | NA | TGTGCCAGCAGTCAGGTAGGGACTGAGCGACCCTACGAGCAGTACTTC | CASSQVGTERPYEQYF
TRBJ2-7 | TRBV4-2 | few | NA | TGTGCCAGCAGCCTCTGGGGAGGTTACGAGCAGTACTTC | CASSLWGGYEQYF
TRBJ2-1 | TRBV15 | few | NA | TGTGCCACCAGCAGAGATCCGGGCGGACACAATGAGCAGTTCTTC | CATSRDPGGHNEQFF
TRBJ1-1 | TRBV12-3/TRBV12-4 | NA | NA | TGTGCCAGCAGGGGAACCCGGGACGGGATGAACACTGAAGCTTTCTTT | CASRGTRDGMNTEAFF
TRBJ2-7 | TRBV5-5 | NA | NA | TGTGCCAGCAGCACTGGGATCGGGAGATCGGGCGAGCCGTACTTC | CASSTGIGRSGEPYF